One sample yielded the 12 T cell receptor beta chains listed below, sequenced in a study of blood T cells in healthy people across ages. Next came a second PCR, run for about 7 to 12 cycles, which used a sample-barcoded 5' primer along with a J-beta primer mix. TCRdb reprocessed the 5' RACE reads with MiXCR, giving one entry per CDR3 protein. The data contain about 650,000 distinct CDR3 sequences, about 30% of them singletons. Sample: blood. These receptors were taken from a woman of 80 years or more in good health.

This clonotype was picked up a small number of times. The gene calls are TRBV3-1 and TRBJ2-2; D gene uncertain. V shed 0 bases and J shed 4 bases, with 15 bases lying between them. The CDR3 sequence is 17 residues long. Germline V gene data show CDR1 as LGHDT and CDR2 as YNNKEL (reference sequence). CDR3 sequence: CASSQDQKGSLTGELFF. CDR3 coding DNA: TGTGCCAGCAGCCAAGATCAGAAAGGGTCTCTCACCGGGGAGCTGTTTTTT. Full variable domain (missing parts from reference TRBV3-1 and TRBJ2-2): DTAVSQTPKYLVTQMGNDKSIKCEQNLGHDTMYWYKQDSKKFLKIMFSYNNKELIINETVPNRFSPKSPDKAHLNLHINSLELGDSAVYFCASSQDQKGSLTGELFFGEGSRLTVL.

This clonotype was seen at least ten times. The V and J genes are TRBV2 and TRBJ2-3; D may be TRBD1 (5 bases). The germline V gene has CDR1 SNHLY and CDR2 FYNNEI. The CDR3 is made up of 15 amino acids. Deletions cut 4 bases from V and 4 bases from J, with 15 bases between. The CDR3 is CASSVRQGWSDTQYF. For the CDR3, the DNA is TGTGCCAGCAGTGTTCGGCAGGGATGGTCAGATACGCAGTATTTT.

This chain joins TRBV20-1 and TRBJ1-5; D remains ambiguous. In germline, CDR1 is DFQATT, CDR2 SNEGSKA (reference sequence). Deletions cut 4 bases from V and 2 bases from J, with 12 bases between. CDR3 length: 14 amino acids. CDR3 nucleotides: TGCAGTGCTAATACGGGAAGTCGCAATCAGCCCCAGCATTTT. It translates to CSANTGSRNQPQHF.

This clonotype has ten or more counts. V and J are TRBV5-1 and TRBJ2-3; maybe TRBD1 (6 bases). Trimming took off 3 bases at V and 4 bases at J, with 12 bases between the two ends. This CDR3 has 14 amino acids. The germline CDR1 and CDR2 sequences are SGHRS and YFSETQ. CDR3 nucleotides: TGCGCCAGCAGCTGGGGGCGCTCCGCAGATACGCAGTATTTT. It translates to CASSWGRSADTQYF.

This clonotype was found a few times. The chain employs TRBV4-1 and TRBJ1-1; 7 positions match TRBD1. This CDR3 comprises 15 residues. The germline gives CDR1 MGHRA, CDR2 YSYEKL. V lost 3 bases to trimming and J lost 1 base; unmatched junction nucleotides: 5. The CDR3 reads CASSHLGQANTEAFF. The CDR3 DNA is TGCGCCAGCAGCCACCTCGGACAGGCGAACACTGAAGCTTTCTTT.

In regard to this clonotype: A junction boundary mismatches the germline segment, possibly from a read error. The chain uses TRBV10-3 and TRBJ1-2, with no clear D. Looked up from germline, CDR1 is ENHRY and CDR2 is SYGVKD. The CDR3 is made up of 14 amino acids. In DNA, the CDR3 is TGCGCCATCAGTCAAACCGAATCTAACTATGACTACACCTTC. The encoded protein is CAISQTESNYDYTF.

The table lists this clonotype with many counts. The chain carries TRBV5-6 and TRBJ2-5; 15 bases match TRBD2. Germline lookup yields CDR1 SGHDT and CDR2 YYEEEE. The CDR3 extends over 16 amino acids. The V gene end was trimmed by 5 bases and the J gene end by 2 bases; junction bases not matched to a gene: 4. The DNA of the CDR3 is TGTGCCAGCAGACCGGGACTAGCGGGGGGACAAGAGACCCAGTACTTC. Its protein is CASRPGLAGGQETQYF.

This clonotype was seen at least ten times. CDR3 region: CASSQGWDSDRTTEAFF. Here the CDR3 DNA reads TGTGCCAGCAGCCAAGGTTGGGACAGTGATAGAACAACTGAAGCTTTCTTT. The chain joins TRBV4-2 to TRBJ1-1, with TRBD1 matching over 7 bases. V was clipped by 1 base and J by 5 bases; unmatched bases: 13. The germline V gene has CDR1 LGHNA and CDR2 YNFKEQ. The CDR3 covers 17 residues.

At least ten counts were recorded for this clonotype. V usage is TRBV12-3 or TRBV12-4 and J usage is TRBJ2-7; D is possibly TRBD1 (5 bases). The CDR3 runs to 13 residues. The V and J ends lost 7 bases and 5 bases respectively, with 15 bases between them. This chain's CDR3 is CASKWGRANEQYF. As DNA, the CDR3 is TGTGCCAGCAAGTGGGGCAGGGCCAACGAGCAGTACTTC.

The table lists this clonotype with many counts. CDR3: CASSRLGRGGNIQYF. The CDR3 nucleotides are TGTGCCAGCAGTCGCCTCGGGAGGGGAGGAAACATTCAGTACTTC. The rearrangement joins TRBV7-2 to TRBJ2-4; 8 bases fit TRBD2. The CDR3 contains 15 residues. The germline gives CDR1 SGHTA, CDR2 FQGNSA. The J segment lost 6 bases and the V segment lost 6 bases, leaving 10 bases of the junction unmatched.

This clonotype was found a few times. The chain couples TRBV18 to TRBJ1-5; D is undetermined. The CDR3 totals 13 residues. The V end lost 4 bases, the J end lost 7 bases, and 11 bases lay between the germline ends. Germline CDR1 reads KGHSH; CDR2 reads LQKENI. The CDR3 coding sequence is TGTGCCAGCTCACTTTCTGTGGAGCAGCCCCAGCATTTT. Amino acids: CASSLSVEQPQHF.

This chain links TRBV20-1 with TRBJ1-1, with D possibly TRBD1 on 6 matching bases. This CDR3 contains 15 residues. Germline V gives CDR1 DFQATT, CDR2 SNEGSKA (reference sequence). Trimming removed 3 bases from V and 1 base from J, with 15 bases in between. Here the CDR3 reads CSASNLGATNTEAFF. The CDR3 nucleotides are TGCAGTGCTAGTAATCTGGGGGCGACGAACACTGAAGCTTTCTTT.